This is a list of T cell receptor beta chains from one sample in a study of shared clonotypes between healthy human individuals. The protocol was immunoSEQ multiplex PCR, while the TCRdb copy is restricted to in-frame clones and leaves out a portion. The table shows some 1,100,000 clones, with 70% to 80% occurring only once. The source material was memory CD4+ T cells from PBMCs. These receptors were taken from a man younger than 30 in good health. Some clones in this sample may be carry-over from other donors' samples. Both conserved end residues are part of each CDR3. D genes are given only for firm matches. Clone size is stated in some rows and not others, as once, few, many or a class when expanded.

j_call clone_size d_call v_call cdr3_length cdr3_nt cdr3_aa
TRBJ2-1 NA NA TRBV18 14 TGTGCCAGCTCACTCACCCGTACCTACAATGAGCAGTTCTTC CASSLTRTYNEQFF
TRBJ1-1 NA TRBD1 TRBV5-1 13 TGCGCCAGCGGACAGGGCCGGGGTTCTGAAGCTTTCTTT CASGQGRGSEAFF
TRBJ1-1 NA NA TRBV5-5 15 TGTGCCAGCAGCTTAATAATGACAGGGAACACTGAAGCTTTCTTT CASSLIMTGNTEAFF
TRBJ1-2 NA NA TRBV28 12 TGTGCCACCGAGACAGGATACTATGGCTACACCTTC CATETGYYGYTF
TRBJ2-7 NA TRBD1 TRBV7-8 15 TGTGCCAGCAGCCCCTGGGACAGCAGCTCCTACGAGCAGTACTTC CASSPWDSSSYEQYF
TRBJ1-5 once NA TRBV6-5 12 TGTGCCAGCAGTGCCCCTAATCAGCCCCAGCATTTT CASSAPNQPQHF
TRBJ2-3 NA NA TRBV28 15 TGTGCCAGCAGTTTATTTGGCAGGGGCACAGATACGCAGTATTTT CASSLFGRGTDTQYF
TRBJ2-3 NA TRBD1 TRBV10-1 14 TGCGCCAGCAGTGGACAGGGGGAGACAGATACGCAGTATTTT CASSGQGETDTQYF
TRBJ2-1 many TRBD2 TRBV28 17 TGTGCCAGCAGCTCCCCTACCGGGACTAGCGGGAGAGATGAGCAGTTCTTC CASSSPTGTSGRDEQFF
TRBJ1-3 NA NA TRBV7-7 17 TGTGCCAGCAGCTTAGCCTGGCGACTAGGGAGGGGAAACACCATATATTTT CASSLAWRLGRGNTIYF
TRBJ1-2 NA NA TRBV4-2 15 TGTGCCAGCAGCCAAGTGAGCCAGGGTAGCGAGGGCTACACCTTC CASSQVSQGSEGYTF
TRBJ2-3 NA NA TRBV21-1 17 TGTGCCAGCAGCAGCCCCCCCCACAGGGGCGGATCAGATACGCAGTATTTT CASSSPPHRGGSDTQYF
TRBJ2-2 NA TRBD1 TRBV18 16 TGTGCCAGCTCACTGGGACAGGGGACCAACACCGGGGAGCTGTTTTTT CASSLGQGTNTGELFF
TRBJ1-5 NA TRBD1 TRBV7-2 16 TGTGCCAGCAGTCGGGACAGGGGGCAAGGGGATCAGCCCCAGCATTTT CASSRDRGQGDQPQHF
TRBJ2-3 NA NA TRBV6-5 16 TGTGCCAGCAGTTACTCGAAAGGACGGAGCACAGATACGCAGTATTTT CASSYSKGRSTDTQYF
TRBJ1-1 NA NA TRBV5-4 16 TGTGCCAGCAGCTCGAAAACCGGGGGCTCCGGCACTGAAGCTTTCTTT CASSSKTGGSGTEAFF
TRBJ1-2 once NA TRBV7-2 13 TGTGCCAGCAGCTTCACCCAAAACTATGGCTACACCTTC CASSFTQNYGYTF
TRBJ1-1 NA NA TRBV29-1 16 TGCAGCGTTGAAGTCCAGCAGGGCTCTGCGAACACTGAAGCTTTCTTT CSVEVQQGSANTEAFF
TRBJ1-2 NA TRBD1 TRBV27 16 TGTGCCAGCAGTTTATCATGGCAGGGGGCGAGGGGCGGCTACACCTTC CASSLSWQGARGGYTF
TRBJ2-5 NA NA TRBV9 14 TGTGCCAGCAGCGTAGTAGGGACCGCAGAGACCCAGTACTTC CASSVVGTAETQYF
TRBJ2-3 many NA TRBV5-1 13 TGCGCCAGCAGCTTGGAGGGCACAGATACGCAGTATTTT CASSLEGTDTQYF
TRBJ2-1 NA TRBD2 TRBV7-6 16 TGTGCCAGCAGCTTAGTTAGCGGGAGTCCCTACAATGAGCAGTTCTTC CASSLVSGSPYNEQFF
TRBJ2-7 once NA TRBV18 14 TGTGCCAGCTCACCTCGGGGCCCCCCCTCCGAGCAGTACTTC CASSPRGPPSEQYF
TRBJ1-1 NA TRBD1 TRBV18 15 TGTGCCAGCTCACCGAGAACAGGGGGTGGCACTGAAGCTTTCTTT CASSPRTGGGTEAFF
TRBJ1-3 NA NA TRBV11-2 12 TGTGCCAGCAGGGGGAGTGGAAACACCATATATTTT CASRGSGNTIYF
TRBJ2-5 once NA TRBV19 14 TGTGCCAGTAGTATAGCGGGAGTACCGGAGACCCAGTACTTC CASSIAGVPETQYF
TRBJ2-7 NA NA TRBV7-2 15 TGTGCCAGCAGCTTACAGGCGGCTAGCGCCTACGAGCAGTACTTC CASSLQAASAYEQYF
TRBJ2-3 NA NA TRBV6-5 14 TGTGCCAGCAGTTACAGCCGGGGCACAGATACGCAGTATTTT CASSYSRGTDTQYF
TRBJ1-5 NA NA TRBV5-1 16 TGCGCCAGCACCCCCTCAGGCGGCGGAAGCAATCAGCCCCAGCATTTT CASTPSGGGSNQPQHF
TRBJ2-1 NA NA TRBV4-2 17 TGTGCCAGCAGCCAAGATCTGAGGTATGGACCCTACAATGAGCAGTTCTTC CASSQDLRYGPYNEQFF
TRBJ2-4 NA NA TRBV4-1 14 TGCGCCAGCAGCCAATTCCACGGCAAAAACATTCAGTACTTC CASSQFHGKNIQYF
TRBJ1-5 NA TRBD1 TRBV6-1 15 TGTGCCAGCGCCCGGGACAGGTTAGACAATCAGCCCCAGCATTTT CASARDRLDNQPQHF
TRBJ1-2 few TRBD1 TRBV29-1 14 TGCAGCGTCGTTGGCAGGGGGCGTAACTATGGCTACACCTTC CSVVGRGRNYGYTF
TRBJ1-5 few TRBD1 TRBV7-9 18 TGTGCCAGCAGCTTACCCAGGGGGCAGGCTGGGGGCAATCAGCCCCAGCATTTT CASSLPRGQAGGNQPQHF
TRBJ2-7 NA TRBD1 TRBV5-1 13 TGCGCCAGCAGCCCCGGACAGGGAGTAGAGCAGTACTTC CASSPGQGVEQYF
TRBJ2-2 few NA TRBV4-2 13 TGTGCCAGCAGCCACCGGGACCCCGGGGAGCTGTTTTTT CASSHRDPGELFF
TRBJ2-5 NA NA TRBV7-2 15 TGTGCCAGCAGCTTAAGAACTCCATCCCAAGAGACCCAGTACTTC CASSLRTPSQETQYF